A selection of T cell receptor beta chains follows, all from one sample in a study of blood T cell repertoires in COVID-19. TCRdb keeps only in-frame clones here, not all; method: immunoSEQ multiplex PCR. The sample has some 190,000 clones; more than 70% are singletons. The sequencing input was peripheral blood. Receptors were obtained from a woman aged 40 to 50 who had recovered from COVID-19. The CDR3 runs from the conserved cysteine through the conserved F or W. Fields, in order: J gene, D gene, clone size, V gene, CDR3 length, CDR3 protein, CDR3 DNA. A D gene is named only where the DNA matches it firmly. Clone size appears in some rows only: once, few, many, or a class for an expanded clone.

TRBJ2-5 | . | . | TRBV5-6 | 14 | CASSFAGTSETQYF | TGTGCCAGCAGCTTCGCAGGTACCTCGGAGACCCAGTACTTC
TRBJ2-2 | TRBD2 | . | TRBV9 | 16 | CASSVAGLAGTGELFF | TGTGCCAGCAGCGTAGCTGGGCTAGCGGGCACCGGGGAGCTGTTTTTT
TRBJ2-7 | . | . | TRBV3-1/TRBV3-2 | 15 | CASSQVQQGPYEQYF | TGTGCCAGCAGCCAAGTCCAACAGGGTCCCTACGAGCAGTACTTC
TRBJ1-5 | . | . | TRBV6-1 | 14 | CASSERGSNQPQHF | TGTGCCAGCAGTGAAAGGGGGAGCAATCAGCCCCAGCATTTT
TRBJ1-1 | . | once | TRBV11-2 | 15 | CASSSTYAGWFEAFF | TGTGCCAGCAGTAGTACGTATGCGGGGTGGTTTGAAGCTTTCTTT
TRBJ1-6 | . | . | TRBV6-6 | 15 | CASSYSGGVNSPLHF | TGTGCCAGCAGTTACAGCGGAGGGGTTAATTCACCCCTCCACTTT
TRBJ2-7 | TRBD1 | . | TRBV2 | 12 | CASSGQGTEQYF | TGTGCCAGCAGTGGACAGGGGACCGAGCAGTACTTC
TRBJ1-4 | . | . | TRBV12-3/TRBV12-4 | 13 | CASSLAPSEKLFF | TGTGCCAGCAGTTTAGCACCCAGTGAAAAACTGTTTTTT
TRBJ1-6 | . | once | TRBV7-6 | 15 | CASSPEGARNSPLHF | TGTGCCAGCAGCCCGGAGGGTGCTCGGAATTCACCCCTCCACTTT
TRBJ1-5 | TRBD1 | . | TRBV6-1 | 16 | CASSEGGQGSNQPQHF | TGTGCCAGCAGTGAAGGAGGACAGGGAAGCAATCAGCCCCAGCATTTT
TRBJ1-3 | . | . | TRBV30 | 12 | CAWGRFGNTIYF | TGTGCCTGGGGGCGTTTCGGAAACACCATATATTTT
TRBJ2-3 | . | . | TRBV27 | 14 | CASRRMSSTDTQYF | TGTGCCTCGAGGCGGATGTCTAGCACAGATACGCAGTATTTT
TRBJ2-1 | TRBD1 | . | TRBV18 | 16 | CASSPPGQGEMAEQFF | TGTGCCAGCTCACCACCGGGACAGGGGGAGATGGCTGAGCAGTTCTTC
TRBJ1-2 | TRBD1 | . | TRBV6-1 | 16 | CASSESGGTGSYGYTF | TGTGCCAGCAGTGAATCTGGAGGGACAGGGTCCTATGGCTACACCTTC
TRBJ1-2 | . | . | TRBV27 | 15 | CASSLSDKGNYGYTF | TGTGCCAGCAGTTTATCGGACAAAGGGAACTATGGCTACACCTTC
TRBJ1-5 | TRBD1 | . | TRBV4-1 | 15 | CASSQVRTGNQPQHF | TGCGCCAGCAGCCAAGTCAGGACAGGTAACCAGCCCCAGCATTTT
TRBJ2-7 | . | . | TRBV9 | 13 | CASSELQGYEQYF | TGTGCCAGCAGCGAATTACAGGGATACGAGCAGTACTTC
TRBJ2-1 | . | once | TRBV12-3/TRBV12-4 | 12 | CASSLGTDEQFF | TGTGCCAGCAGTTTGGGCACAGATGAGCAGTTCTTC
TRBJ2-1 | TRBD2 | . | TRBV2 | 16 | CASSGPGLASYNEQFF | TGTGCCAGCAGTGGCCCGGGACTAGCGTCCTACAATGAGCAGTTCTTC
TRBJ2-3 | . | . | TRBV5-1 | 15 | CASSPEFRQEDTQYF | TGCGCCAGCAGCCCCGAGTTTCGACAGGAAGATACGCAGTATTTT
TRBJ2-1 | TRBD2 | . | TRBV19 | 17 | CASRRASSGRVYNEQFF | TGTGCCAGTAGGAGAGCCAGTAGCGGGAGAGTCTACAATGAGCAGTTCTTC
TRBJ1-1 | . | . | TRBV5-1 | 15 | CASSFGGSMNTEAFF | TGCGCCAGCAGCTTTGGGGGGTCCATGAACACTGAAGCTTTCTTT
TRBJ2-3 | TRBD2 | . | TRBV11-3 | 15 | CASSLGSGSTDTQYF | TGTGCCAGCAGCTTAGGTAGCGGGAGCACAGATACGCAGTATTTT
TRBJ2-1 | . | . | TRBV24-1 | 13 | CATRPGAGNEQFF | TGTGCCACCAGACCAGGGGCCGGGAATGAGCAGTTCTTC
TRBJ1-2 | TRBD1 | . | TRBV27 | 14 | CASSSQTGSHGYTF | TGTGCCAGCAGTTCCCAGACAGGGTCGCATGGCTACACCTTC
TRBJ2-5 | TRBD1 | . | TRBV2 | 15 | CAIRKPGQGAETQYF | TGTGCCATCCGCAAACCGGGACAGGGGGCGGAGACCCAGTACTTC
TRBJ1-5 | TRBD1 | . | TRBV6-6 | 16 | CASSYFEGARGQPQHF | TGTGCCAGCAGTTACTTCGAGGGGGCCCGCGGTCAGCCCCAGCATTTT
TRBJ2-3 | . | . | TRBV21-1 | 15 | CASTGRDSSTDTQYF | TGTGCCAGCACGGGGCGGGACTCCTCCACAGATACGCAGTATTTT
TRBJ1-6 | TRBD1 | . | TRBV5-1 | 15 | CASSLGDRDNSPLHF | TGCGCCAGCAGCTTGGGGGACAGAGATAATTCACCCCTCCACTTT
TRBJ2-1 | TRBD2 | . | TRBV9 | 14 | CASGQREFDNEQFF | TGTGCCAGCGGACAGCGGGAGTTTGACAATGAGCAGTTCTTC
TRBJ2-3 | TRBD2 | . | TRBV10-3 | 16 | CAISYTGTSGTDTQYF | TGTGCCATCAGTTACACCGGGACTAGCGGCACAGATACGCAGTATTTT
TRBJ1-2 | TRBD1 | . | TRBV7-9 | 14 | CASSFRTGPYGYTF | TGTGCCAGCAGCTTCAGGACAGGGCCCTATGGCTACACCTTC
TRBJ2-7 | . | . | TRBV18 | 11 | CASSPDREQYF | TGTGCCAGCTCTCCCGACAGAGAGCAGTACTTC
TRBJ2-5 | . | . | TRBV5-1 | 14 | CASSFQRVQETQYF | TGCGCCAGCAGCTTCCAGCGGGTCCAAGAGACCCAGTACTTC